These T cell receptor beta chains were read from a single sample in a study of long-term antiretroviral therapy in people with HIV. The table came from immunoSEQ multiplex PCR; TCRdb's copy has only in-frame clones and leaves some out. The data show about 43,000 clones, more than 75% seen once. The source was unsorted PBMCs, collected 0.1 years before starting antiretroviral therapy. These receptors were collected from a woman aged 50 to 60 with HIV. CDR3s include the opening cysteine and the closing phenylalanine or tryptophan. A D gene is named only where the DNA matches it firmly. Not every row has a clone size; where given, it reads once, few, many or a size class.

J gene | V gene | CDR3 length | clone size | D gene | CDR3 DNA | CDR3 protein
TRBJ1-1 | TRBV6-5 | 13 | - | - | TGTGCCAGCAGTTACCCTGGGACCTCTGAAGCTTTCTTT | CASSYPGTSEAFF
TRBJ1-5 | TRBV19 | 15 | - | - | TGTGCCAGTAGTATACAGGGACTAATGAATCAGCCCCAGCATTTT | CASSIQGLMNQPQHF
TRBJ1-5 | TRBV2 | 14 | few | - | TGTGCCAGCAGTGAAGCCTATAGCAATCAGCCCCAGCATTTT | CASSEAYSNQPQHF
TRBJ2-1 | TRBV7-2 | 16 | - | - | TGTGCCAGCAGCTTAGATGTGGGGTCTGCCTACAATGAGCAGTTCTTC | CASSLDVGSAYNEQFF
TRBJ2-3 | TRBV11-2 | 16 | - | - | TGTGCCAGCAGCCACGGAGGGGGACAAAACACAGATACGCAGTATTTT | CASSHGGGQNTDTQYF
TRBJ2-2 | TRBV19 | 15 | once | - | TGTGCCAGTAGTGCAGGGGTTACGGGTGCCGGGGAGCTGTTTTTT | CASSAGVTGAGELFF
TRBJ2-3 | TRBV9 | 15 | - | TRBD2 | TGTGCCAGCACACTGACTAGCGGACTCACAGATACGCAGTATTTT | CASTLTSGLTDTQYF
TRBJ2-5 | TRBV9 | 13 | - | - | TGTGCCAGCAGCCTACAGGGTAAAGAGACCCAGTACTTC | CASSLQGKETQYF
TRBJ1-2 | TRBV6-5 | 12 | - | TRBD1 | TGTGCCAGCAGTCTGACAGGGACTGGCTACACCTTC | CASSLTGTGYTF
TRBJ2-3 | TRBV5-1 | 15 | - | - | TGCGCCAGCAGCTTGGATCCAGGGGGCACAGATACGCAGTATTTT | CASSLDPGGTDTQYF
TRBJ2-7 | TRBV19 | 13 | - | - | TGTGCCAGTAGTACCCTAGGACTGGGCGAGCAGTACTTC | CASSTLGLGEQYF
TRBJ1-1 | TRBV29-1 | 13 | - | - | TGCAGCTCCGGAGTGGGGAAGGGGACTGAAGCTTTCTTT | CSSGVGKGTEAFF
TRBJ1-5 | TRBV29-1 | 13 | - | - | TGCAGCGTCGCTACCAGGAGCAATCAGCCCCAGCATTTT | CSVATRSNQPQHF
TRBJ2-1 | TRBV7-3 | 15 | - | - | TGTGCCAGCAGCTTAAACGGGGGACTTCACAATGAGCAGTTCTTC | CASSLNGGLHNEQFF
TRBJ1-2 | TRBV7-9 | 15 | - | - | TGTGCCAGCAGCTTAGTCAAGGGGGCTAACTATGGCTACACCTTC | CASSLVKGANYGYTF
TRBJ1-4 | TRBV6-6 | 15 | once | - | TGTGCCAGCAGTTACCTCCGTGACCTGGGAGAAAAACTGTTTTTT | CASSYLRDLGEKLFF
TRBJ1-1 | TRBV2 | 15 | - | TRBD1 | TGTGCCAGCAGTCCTAGACAGGGGTCGAACACTGAAGCTTTCTTT | CASSPRQGSNTEAFF
TRBJ2-3 | TRBV4-3 | 15 | - | TRBD1 | TGCGCCAGCAGCCAAGAACACAGGGGGCTAGATACGCAGTATTTT | CASSQEHRGLDTQYF
TRBJ1-3 | TRBV6-5 | 14 | - | - | TGTGCCAGCAGTCCTACTTACTCTGGAAACACCATATATTTT | CASSPTYSGNTIYF
TRBJ2-6 | TRBV4-2 | 19 | - | - | TGTGCCAGCAGCCAAGATTCCAGGGCATACTCCTCTGGGGCCAACGTCCTGACTTTC | CASSQDSRAYSSGANVLTF
TRBJ1-2 | TRBV19 | 15 | few | TRBD1 | TGTGCCAGTAGTACGCAGGGGGCGGCTAAGGGTGGCTACACCTTC | CASSTQGAAKGGYTF
TRBJ2-3 | TRBV19 | 17 | - | TRBD2 | TGTGCCAGTAGTCGAGGATGGACTAGCGGGGTCACAGATACGCAGTATTTT | CASSRGWTSGVTDTQYF
TRBJ1-1 | TRBV6-5 | 16 | - | TRBD1 | TGTGCCAGCAGTTACTGGCCACAACAGGGGATCACTGAAGCTTTCTTT | CASSYWPQQGITEAFF
TRBJ2-3 | TRBV4-3 | 17 | - | TRBD1 | TGCGCCAGCAGCCAAGACAGACAGGGCAGCTTCACAGATACGCAGTATTTT | CASSQDRQGSFTDTQYF
TRBJ1-1 | TRBV15 | 15 | - | - | TGTGCCACCAGCAGAGATCTGGGGTCGAACACTGAAGCTTTCTTT | CATSRDLGSNTEAFF
TRBJ2-1 | TRBV7-9 | 15 | - | TRBD2 | TGTGCCAGCAGATTTAGCGGGGGGGGTCTAAATGAGCAGTTCTTC | CASRFSGGGLNEQFF
TRBJ1-2 | TRBV14 | 15 | - | - | TGTGCCAGCAGCGCGTTGCGGGGGCTCATGGGTGGCTACACCTTC | CASSALRGLMGGYTF
TRBJ1-5 | TRBV19 | 13 | - | - | TGTGCCAGCCAACAGGGTACGAATCAGCCCCAGCATTTT | CASQQGTNQPQHF
TRBJ1-1 | TRBV27 | 12 | - | - | TGTGCCAGCAGTTTAAGGGGGACTGAAGCTTTCTTT | CASSLRGTEAFF
TRBJ1-1 | TRBV5-8 | 13 | - | - | TGTGCCAGCAGCTTGTTTACTTACACTGAAGCTTTCTTT | CASSLFTYTEAFF
TRBJ2-7 | TRBV10-3 | 12 | - | - | TGTGCCATCAGTCGGCCAGGCCCCGAGCAGTACTTC | CAISRPGPEQYF
TRBJ1-2 | TRBV7-2 | 11 | - | - | TGTGCCAGCAGGAGGGGGAGAGGCTACACCTTC | CASRRGRGYTF
TRBJ1-2 | TRBV7-9 | 14 | - | TRBD1 | TGTGCCAGCAGCTTACTCGGGACAGGGTATGGCTACACCTTC | CASSLLGTGYGYTF
TRBJ2-3 | TRBV9 | 16 | - | - | TGTGCCAGCAGCGTAGAAACCGGGGGAAGCACAGATACGCAGTATTTT | CASSVETGGSTDTQYF
TRBJ2-7 | TRBV5-6 | 15 | - | TRBD1 | TGTGCCAGCAGCTTGGGGGACAGGGGTCCCTACGAGCAGTACTTC | CASSLGDRGPYEQYF
TRBJ1-4 | TRBV10-3 | 14 | once | - | TGTGCCATCACCCCGGGGGCCCGAGGAGAAAAACTGTTTTTT | CAITPGARGEKLFF
TRBJ2-5 | TRBV5-6 | 13 | - | - | TGTGCCAGCAGCCAAACAGGGCAAGAGACCCAGTACTTC | CASSQTGQETQYF
TRBJ1-2 | TRBV19 | 13 | - | - | TGTGCCAGTAGTATGAAGGGTGGACATGGCTACACCTTC | CASSMKGGHGYTF
TRBJ2-7 | TRBV7-2 | 14 | - | - | TGTGCCAGCAGCCATTGGGGGGCTTCCTACGAGCAGTACTTC | CASSHWGASYEQYF
TRBJ2-2 | TRBV11-2 | 15 | - | - | TGTGCCAGCAGCTTACTAAACAGTAACACCGGGGAGCTGTTTTTT | CASSLLNSNTGELFF
TRBJ1-4 | TRBV30 | 11 | - | - | TGTGCCTGGACCCGGGGTGAAAAACTGTTTTTT | CAWTRGEKLFF
TRBJ2-3 | TRBV15 | 14 | - | TRBD2 | TGTGCCACCAGCTCGGGACTAGAGTTGGATACGCAGTATTTT | CATSSGLELDTQYF
TRBJ1-2 | TRBV29-1 | 13 | few | TRBD1 | TGCAGCGTACAGACAGGGGACGACTATGGCTACACCTTC | CSVQTGDDYGYTF
TRBJ2-1 | TRBV19 | 14 | - | TRBD2 | TGTGCCAGTAGGGGAGGGAGCTCCTACAATGAGCAGTTCTTC | CASRGGSSYNEQFF
TRBJ1-1 | TRBV7-2 | 14 | - | TRBD1 | TGTGCCAGCAGCTGGGGGCAGGGGGCCGTGTGGGCTTTCTTT | CASSWGQGAVWAFF
TRBJ1-5 | TRBV5-1 | 14 | - | - | TGCGCCAGCAGCTTGGCGGGGGGGAATCAGCCCCAGCATTTT | CASSLAGGNQPQHF
TRBJ2-1 | TRBV2 | 16 | - | TRBD2 | TGTGCCAGCTCTAGCGGGGGGCCTAGCTCCTACAATGAGCAGTTCTTC | CASSSGGPSSYNEQFF
TRBJ2-7 | TRBV7-2 | 14 | - | TRBD2 | TGTGCCAGCAGCTCGGGACTAGCGGAGTACGAGCAGTACTTC | CASSSGLAEYEQYF
TRBJ2-1 | TRBV4-2 | 16 | - | - | TGTGCCAGCAGCCAAGAGACCGGGACTCAATACAATGAGCAGTTCTTC | CASSQETGTQYNEQFF
TRBJ1-1 | TRBV18 | 14 | - | - | TGTGCCAGCTCACCACCCACCGCGGCTCCGGAAGCTTTCTTT | CASSPPTAAPEAFF
TRBJ2-1 | TRBV7-3 | 13 | - | - | TGTGCCAGCAGCGAAGATCTAGTGAATGAGCAGTTCTTC | CASSEDLVNEQFF